The present T cell receptor beta chain was sequenced within a study of cytomegalovirus exposure and HLA in healthy donors. Looking at the study overall: In a later analysis, it was reported that the approximately 120 validation repertoires had been produced on the same platform as the 700 or so repertoires belonging to the first cohort.

Comments on this clone: Antigen specificity is unknown.

Study observations and caveats: Generally TCR sequences proved uncommon, though certain public TCRs appeared in numerous donors.

The germline V and J ends were trimmed by 3 bases and 2 bases, with 19 bases remaining between them. Germline V gene data show CDR1 as LNHDA and CDR2 as SQIVND (reference sequence). CDR3 length: 17 residues. The data were produced by immunoSEQ multiplex PCR, yet TCRdb's version contains in-frame clones alone and is incomplete. The table has some 240,000 clones, over 80% seen once. The clonotype was recovered from a woman aged 18 to 35 in good health and CMV-seronegative. The chain couples TRBV19 to TRBJ1-1; D may be TRBD1 (6 bases). The sequenced material came from PBMCs. The CDR3 bases are TGTGCCAGTAGTATCGGTTACAGGGTCGAGGGCAACACTGAAGCTTTCTTT. Encoded protein: CASSIGYRVEGNTEAFF.